This TCR beta chain was recorded in a study of cytomegalovirus exposure and HLA in healthy donors. Study observations and caveats: The study labeled approximately 150 TCR beta chains cytomegalovirus-associated. Available immune exposure information covered CMV serostatus only. Owing to their indistinguishability, certain V segments, notably TRBV6-2 and TRBV6-3, were excluded. A few CMV-associated chains proved CMV antigen-specific in vitro.

Germline assignment: CDR1 SNHLY and CDR2 FYNNEI. V lost 8 bases, J lost 4 bases, and 5 bases stayed unmatched. The CDR3 contains 15 residues. To note about this clone: Its antigen remains unidentified.

In the PCR, 60 Vbeta and 13 Jbeta primers were used. Here immunoSEQ multiplex PCR was the method, and the copy in TCRdb shows in-frame clones only, minus some. This sample has 95,000 to 150,000 clones, with approximately 72% found just once. Sequencing was carried out using PBMCs. The genes are TRBV2 and TRBJ2-5, with 15 bases identical to TRBD2. The TCR comes from a man aged 55 to 69 in good health and CMV-seropositive. CDR3 bases: TGTGCCAGCGGGGGACTAGCGGGGGGTCTAGAGACCCAGTACTTC. This codes for CASGGLAGGLETQYF.